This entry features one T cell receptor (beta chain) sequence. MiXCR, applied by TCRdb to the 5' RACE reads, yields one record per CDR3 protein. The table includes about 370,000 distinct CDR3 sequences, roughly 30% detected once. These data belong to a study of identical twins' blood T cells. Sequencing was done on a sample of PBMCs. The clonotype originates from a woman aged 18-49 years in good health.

The CDR3 sequence: CSAPKTGFTDTQYF. The CDR3 region has the DNA TGCAGTGCGCCTAAGACGGGTTTCACAGATACGCAGTATTTT. V and J are TRBV20-1 and TRBJ2-3, with unresolved D. This CDR3 has 14 amino acids. Between the trimmed V and J ends, which lost 6 bases and 2 bases, there was a span of 15 bases. Germline loops: CDR1 DFQATT, CDR2 SNEGSKA (reference sequence).